Given below is one T cell receptor (beta chain) in context. The target antigen is unknown. This sample is part of a study of regulatory T cells in long-lasting Graves disease. Study conclusions and caveats: Sharing of public clonotypes was greater in persistent patients (more than 2,500) than in new patients (more than 900).

Germline V CDR1 and CDR2: MNHNS, SASEGT. The V and J ends lost 4 bases and 0 bases respectively, with 6 bases between them. The CDR3 runs 13 residues. TCR beta libraries were built with iRepertoire HTBI primers and Arm-PCR of CDR3 regions. TCRdb itself ran the multiplex PCR reads through MiXCR, one entry per CDR3 protein. The sample has approximately 350,000 distinct CDR3 sequences, roughly 16% seen once; the top ten hold just over 20%. Time point meaning: newly diagnosed GD, antithyroid drugs for less than 3 months. Isolated PBMC RNA provided the starting material for the TCR library. Those enrolled as patients came out of an endocrinology department in Xi'an, China. These data are also associated with another study on T cells in Graves' hyperthyroidism and ophthalmopathy. As reported in that work: Across 18 months, stable Graves' hyperthyroidism was marked by no progression to ophthalmopathy. Used for diagnoses were clinical symptoms, serum thyroxine and TRAb, thyroid ultrasound and orbital computed tomography.

The chain recombines TRBV6-1 with TRBJ1-1; D not resolved. Material: peripheral blood mononuclear cells (PBMCs), obtained at new diagnosis, from a patient treated with antithyroid drugs. The clonotype comes from a woman aged 18-30 years with Graves disease. The chain's CDR3 is CASSGVVNTEAFF. The CDR3 bases are TGTGCCAGCAGTGGGGTGGTGAACACTGAAGCTTTCTTT.